This T cell receptor beta chain derives from a study of CD8 T cells in Susac syndrome. RNA amounts of about 0.45 to 1 ug underwent reverse transcription with random hexamers. Multiplex PCR with immunoSEQ amplified the TCR beta CDR3 across 54 Vbeta and 13 Jbeta. One entry per CDR3 protein, called by TCRdb with MiXCR from the immunoSEQ multiplex PCR reads. Among about 200,000 distinct CDR3 sequences, 85% to 95% were seen once, and the ten largest hold about 0.094%. The CDR3 extends over 12 amino acids. The germline V gene encodes CDR1 SGHTA and CDR2 FQGNSA. V lost 8 bases and J lost 10; bases outside the gene matches: 6. CD8+ and CD4+ T cells from blood underwent TCR beta sequencing. It was negative isolation that provided the CD8+ and CD4+ T cells, whereas TEMRA cells were enriched by FACS.

The chain couples TRBV7-2 to TRBJ2-1, with 9 bases that match TRBD2. The receptor comes from a human donor in good health. Specimen: CD4+ T cells from PBMCs. In DNA form, the CDR3 reads TGTGCCAGCGTCTCGCGGGGGGGCGAGCAGTTCTTC. Translation gives CASVSRGGEQFF.